The 4 T cell receptor beta chains listed next were all sequenced from one sample in a study of beta chain features in type 1 diabetes. TCRB transcripts that were expressed got sequenced, as all of the isolated RNA had been reverse transcribed. Assay used: immunoSEQ multiplex PCR; TCRdb lists only in-frame clones, some missing. The sample consists of some 250,000 clones, 27% of them appearing once. Source material: central memory CD4+ T cells from blood. Receptors originate from a man aged 25-45 years in good health.

The V gene is TRBV28, the J gene TRBJ2-1, with D possibly matching TRBD1 (5 bases). Germline-derived CDR1 and CDR2 are MDHEN and SYDVKM. This CDR3 contains 13 residues. Trimming removed 3 bases at V and 12 bases at J, with 15 bases between. The CDR3 loop reads CASSLEPGLGQFF. CDR3 nucleotides: TGTGCCAGCAGTTTGGAACCAGGGTTGGGGCAGTTCTTC.

This chain joins TRBV10-1 and TRBJ1-2; D is unclear. The V end was cut by 0 bases, the J end by 8 bases, with 10 bases between. This CDR3 comprises 13 residues. The germline V gene encodes CDR1 WNHNN and CDR2 SYGVQD (reference sequence). CDR3 DNA sequence: TGCGCCAGCAGTGAGTCTTTGGGGTACGGCTACACCTTC. It yields the protein CASSESLGYGYTF.

J is TRBJ2-2 and V is TRBV7-2; 7 nucleotides line up with TRBD1. The CDR3 has 15 residues. V shed 6 bases, J shed 5 bases, and the junction held 9 bases outside the gene matches. Germline CDR1 is SGHTA and CDR2 is FQGNSA. The CDR3 loop reads CASRTTGVGTGELFF. For the CDR3, the DNA is TGTGCCAGCAGAACAACAGGGGTTGGGACCGGGGAGCTGTTTTTT.

This clone was detected ten times or more. Other DNA sequences in the sample encode the same CDR3. The chain carries TRBV18 and TRBJ2-7; D is ambiguous. Germline CDR1 reads KGHSH; CDR2 reads LQKENI. This CDR3 comprises 14 residues. The germline V and J ends were trimmed by 2 bases and 0 bases, with 8 bases remaining between them. DNA for the CDR3: TGTGCCAGCTCACCATCCCCGGGCTCCTACGAGCAGTACTTC. Protein sequence: CASSPSPGSYEQYF. The whole variable domain, filled in from reference TRBV18 and TRBJ2-7, reads NAGVMQNPRHLVRRRGQEARLRCSPMKGHSHVYWYRQLPEEGLKFMVYLQKENIIDESGMPKERFSAEFPKEGPSILRIQQVVRGDSAAYFCASSPSPGSYEQYFGPGTRLTVT.